This entry lists 24 T cell receptor beta chains sequenced from one sample in a study of T cells in Graves' hyperthyroidism and ophthalmopathy. From RNA transcripts, TCR beta CDR3 regions were amplified. When the TCR CDR3 underwent first-round RT-PCR, the HTBI primer set was used. TCRdb analysed the multiplex PCR reads with MiXCR anew, one entry per CDR3 protein. The sample lists about half a million distinct CDR3 sequences, around 21% occurring once. Input material: blood. These receptors were obtained from a man aged 18 to 30 with Graves' hyperthyroidism.

The rearrangement links TRBV7-8 to TRBJ2-7; 9 nucleotides agree with TRBD1. Germline V gene data show CDR1 as SGHVS and CDR2 as FQNEAQ. J gave up 2 bases and V 5 bases, and 7 bases lay outside the gene matches. The CDR3 has 15 residues. In DNA form, the CDR3 reads TGTGCCAGCAGCCCCCGGGACAGGGCGACCTACGAGCAGTACTTC. Its protein product is CASSPRDRATYEQYF.

This clonotype has at least ten counts. This sequence joins TRBV4-2 and TRBJ2-7; 7 nucleotides match TRBD1. Germline-derived CDR1 and CDR2 are LGHNA and YNFKEQ. The junction had 7 bases not matched to a gene; V was cut back by 2 bases and J by 6 bases. The length of the CDR3 is 14 residues. The DNA of the CDR3 is TGTGCCAGCAGCCAACTTACAGGGGATCGCGAGCAGTACTTC. As protein: CASSQLTGDREQYF.

The count of this clonotype is one. Mismatch with germline at one junction end may stem from a read error. The chain has TRBV20-1 and TRBJ2-5; 9 positions agree with TRBD2. In germline, CDR1 is DFQATT, CDR2 SNEGSKA (reference sequence). This CDR3 contains 16 residues. CDR3 coding DNA: TGCAGTGCTAGTCAGGCGGGGGGGCCGGGCCAAGAGTCCCAGTACTTC. Its translation is CSASQAGGPGQESQYF.

This clonotype was counted ten times or more. V and J are TRBV29-1 and TRBJ1-2; D gene ambiguous. The CDR3 covers 12 residues. Trimming removed 6 bases at V and 4 bases at J, with 12 bases between. Germline CDR1 is SQVTM and CDR2 is ANQGSEA. The CDR3 DNA is TGCAGCGTGGTCCCCGCTGGCTATGGCTACACCTTC. This codes for CSVVPAGYGYTF.

The chain couples TRBV6-1 to TRBJ1-5, with 10 bases fitting TRBD1. The junction had 2 bases not matched to a gene; V was cut back by 3 bases and J by 6 bases. The CDR3 sequence is 14 residues long. In germline, CDR1 is MNHNS, CDR2 SASEGT. The CDR3 sequence: CASSDRDRGQPQHF. Here the CDR3 DNA reads TGTGCCAGCAGTGACCGGGACAGGGGTCAGCCCCAGCATTTT.

This clonotype was observed a few times. V and J are TRBV6-1 and TRBJ2-2, with a tentative D call TRBD1 (6 bases). V was shortened by 1 base and J by 9 bases, with 12 bases between the two germline ends. CDR1 is MNHNS and CDR2 is SASEGT in the germline V gene. CDR3 length: 14 amino acids. The CDR3 here is CASSEGPTGRELFF. The CDR3 bases are TGTGCCAGCAGTGAAGGGCCGACAGGCAGGGAGCTGTTTTTT.

The chain combines TRBV6-5 with TRBJ1-1; D is unresolved. The ends were cut back, 0 bases at V and 7 bases at J, with 9 bases in the middle. This CDR3 is built from 13 residues. Germline V gives CDR1 MNHEY, CDR2 SVGAGI. CDR3 nucleotides: TGTGCCAGCAGTTACTCCAGCTACCATGAAGCTTTCTTT. The encoded protein is CASSYSSYHEAFF.

This clonotype was counted many times. V gene TRBV27 combines with J gene TRBJ1-2; TRBD1 might be the D (6 bases). The ends were cut back, 2 bases at V and 0 bases at J, with 10 bases in the middle. CDR1 and CDR2 (germline): MNHEY, SMNVEV (reference sequence). CDR3 length: 15 residues. CDR3 in DNA: TGTGCCAGCAGTTTAAATGGGGGGCCTAACTATGGCTACACCTTC. Protein sequence: CASSLNGGPNYGYTF.

This clonotype appeared many times. This chain uses TRBV28 with TRBJ1-5; the D is unclear. Germline V lookup: CDR1 MDHEN, CDR2 SYDVKM. Trimming left V 3 bases short and J 3 bases short, with 3 bases between. There are 12 residues in the CDR3. CDR3 in DNA: TGTGCCAGCAGTTTGTTCAATCAGCCCCAGCATTTT. It yields the protein CASSLFNQPQHF.

CDR3 loop: CASTAAYEQYF. The CDR3, as DNA: TGTGCCAGCACCGCAGCTTACGAGCAGTACTTC. The J gene is TRBJ2-7, the V gene TRBV7-9, with D hard to call. V lost 7 bases, J lost 4 bases, and 8 bases lay in between. This CDR3 is built from 11 residues. Germline lookup yields CDR1 SEHNR and CDR2 FQNEAQ (reference sequence).

This clonotype has only a few counts. This chain links TRBV4-1 with TRBJ1-5; TRBD1 is a possible D gene (6 bases). Germline CDR1 is MGHRA and CDR2 is YSYEKL. V was trimmed by 3 bases and J by 3 bases, leaving 15 bases between them. The length of the CDR3 is 16 residues. The chain's CDR3 is CASSHRVGQLNQPQHF. As DNA, the CDR3 is TGCGCCAGCAGCCACAGAGTCGGACAGCTCAATCAGCCCCAGCATTTT.

Many counts were recorded for this clonotype. The V gene is TRBV6-5, the J gene TRBJ1-1; possible D gene TRBD1, 5 bases. Germline V gives CDR1 MNHEY, CDR2 SVGAGI. This CDR3 is 15 amino acids long. The V gene lost 3 bases and the J gene lost 1 base, with 12 bases spanning the gap. CDR3 in DNA: TGTGCCAGCAGTTATCGCGGGGCGAAGAACACTGAAGCTTTCTTT. Protein sequence: CASSYRGAKNTEAFF.

This clonotype was counted a few times. V usage is TRBV27 and J usage is TRBJ2-2, with D possibly being TRBD1 (6 bases). V was cut by 8 bases and J by 3 bases, with 13 bases left in between. CDR3 size: 14 residues. Per the germline V gene, CDR1 is MNHEY and CDR2 is SMNVEV (reference sequence). The CDR3 spells CASGSRGDTGELFF. The CDR3, as DNA: TGTGCCAGCGGATCCAGGGGTGACACCGGGGAGCTGTTTTTT.

The chain has TRBV28 and TRBJ1-1, with D unresolved. The CDR3 sequence is 11 residues long. Germline values: CDR1 MDHEN, CDR2 SYDVKM. Between the trimmed V and J ends, which lost 3 bases and 8 bases, there was a span of 7 bases. The CDR3 loop reads CASSFLQEAFF. DNA for the CDR3: TGTGCCAGCAGTTTCCTGCAGGAAGCTTTCTTT.

This clonotype was seen at least ten times. The chain employs TRBV7-9 and TRBJ2-5; D unresolved. With 6 bases removed from V and 3 bases from J, the gap between germline ends came to 8 bases. Germline CDR1 and CDR2: SEHNR and FQNEAQ (reference sequence). This CDR3 is built from 12 residues. The CDR3 region has the DNA TGTGCCAGCAGATCTGACGAAGAGACCCAGTACTTC. As protein: CASRSDEETQYF.

At least ten counts were recorded for this clonotype. The chain's CDR3 is CASSDTTENTGELFF. CDR3 coding DNA: TGTGCCAGCAGTGATACGACAGAGAACACCGGGGAGCTGTTTTTT. V and J are TRBV6-1 and TRBJ2-2, with D possibly matching TRBD1 (5 bases). The CDR3 consists of 15 residues. V was clipped by 3 bases and J by 1 base, with 9 bases between them. In germline, CDR1 is MNHNS, CDR2 SASEGT.

The V and J genes are TRBV6-5 and TRBJ2-5, with D unresolved. Trimming took 4 bases from V and 8 from J, leaving 14 bases between them. The germline V gene has CDR1 MNHEY and CDR2 SVGAGI. The CDR3 runs to 13 residues. The CDR3 nucleotides are TGTGCCAGCAGTTTCCGGACGGACCGCACCCAGTACTTC. Residues: CASSFRTDRTQYF.

This clonotype appeared many times. CDR3 sequence reads: CASWDWDLLGNSPLHF. CDR3 bases: TGTGCCAGCTGGGACTGGGACCTTCTGGGGAATTCACCCCTCCACTTT. This rearrangement joins TRBV2 to TRBJ1-6; D perhaps matches TRBD1 (5 bases). CDR1 is SNHLY, CDR2 FYNNEI, per germline. CDR3 length: 16 residues. Trimming stripped 8 bases from V and 7 bases from J, with 21 bases between.

In this sample, this clonotype turned up many times. The chain is built from TRBV29-1 and TRBJ1-2; D ambiguous. The CDR3 is 12 amino acids. V dropped 6 bases and J dropped 0 bases, with 8 bases sitting between them. Germline V gene sequence: CDR1 SQVTM, CDR2 ANQGSEA. CDR3 residues: CSVRASNYGYTF. The CDR3 coding sequence is TGCAGCGTACGAGCGTCTAACTATGGCTACACCTTC.

This clonotype was found a few times. V gene TRBV20-1 combines with J gene TRBJ1-6, with TRBD1 matching 7 bases. J lost 5 bases, V lost 5 bases, and 9 bases had no gene match. CDR3 length: 15 amino acids. CDR1 is DFQATT and CDR2 is SNEGSKA in the germline V gene (reference sequence). CDR3 amino acids: CSAYQVQGDNSPLHF. CDR3 nucleotides: TGCAGTGCTTACCAGGTGCAGGGGGATAATTCACCCCTCCACTTT.

Ten or more counts support this clonotype. The chain has TRBV28 and TRBJ1-1; D is possibly TRBD1 (5 bases). Trimming took off 0 bases at V and 5 bases at J, with 13 bases between the two ends. Germline loops: CDR1 MDHEN, CDR2 SYDVKM. This CDR3 spans 15 amino acids. The CDR3 spells CASSLWAGFNTEAFF. CDR3 DNA sequence: TGTGCCAGCAGTTTATGGGCAGGGTTTAATACTGAAGCTTTCTTT.

This clonotype was found once. The rearrangement uses TRBV12-3 or TRBV12-4 and TRBJ2-5; D is possibly TRBD2 (6 bases). V was trimmed by 3 bases and J by 9 bases, leaving 14 bases between them. The CDR3 extends over 13 amino acids. The CDR3 bases are TGTGCCAGCAGTTTTTCGGGGTCGGGGGCCCAGTACTTC. Encoded protein: CASSFSGSGAQYF.

This clonotype occurred a few times. This chain links TRBV7-2 with TRBJ1-5, with TRBD1 matching over 8 bases. V lost 5 bases to trimming and J lost 7 bases; unmatched junction nucleotides: 7. This CDR3 contains 14 residues. The germline V gene encodes CDR1 SGHTA and CDR2 FQGNSA. Here the CDR3 reads CASSQDRVQQPQHF. In DNA form, the CDR3 reads TGTGCCAGCAGCCAGGACAGGGTACAACAGCCCCAGCATTTT.

This clonotype was seen more than once but under ten times. The genes are TRBV19 and TRBJ2-2; tentative D call: TRBD1 (5 bases). Germline V gene sequence: CDR1 LNHDA, CDR2 SQIVND (reference sequence). V was shortened by 3 bases and J by 1 base, with 12 bases between the two germline ends. CDR3 length: 16 amino acids. The CDR3 region is CASSIPPTGNTGELFF. CDR3 in DNA: TGTGCCAGTAGTATCCCTCCCACAGGGAACACCGGGGAGCTGTTTTTT.